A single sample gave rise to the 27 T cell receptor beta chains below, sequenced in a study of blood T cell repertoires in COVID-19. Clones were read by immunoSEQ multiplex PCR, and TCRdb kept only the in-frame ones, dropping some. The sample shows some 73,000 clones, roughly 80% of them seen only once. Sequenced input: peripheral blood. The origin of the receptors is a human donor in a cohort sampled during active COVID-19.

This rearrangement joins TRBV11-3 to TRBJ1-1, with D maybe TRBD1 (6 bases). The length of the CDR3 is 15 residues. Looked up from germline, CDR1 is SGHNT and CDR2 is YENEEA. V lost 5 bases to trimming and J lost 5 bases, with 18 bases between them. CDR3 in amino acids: CASSQGQTLGTEAFF. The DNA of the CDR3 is TGTGCCAGCAGCCAGGGGCAGACCTTAGGGACTGAAGCTTTCTTT.

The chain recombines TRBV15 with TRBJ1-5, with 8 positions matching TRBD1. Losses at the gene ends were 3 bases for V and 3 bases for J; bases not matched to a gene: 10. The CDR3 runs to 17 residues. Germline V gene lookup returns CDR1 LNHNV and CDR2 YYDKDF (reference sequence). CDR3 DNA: TGTGCCACCAGCAGGGAATCGGACAGGGCCCTCAATCAGCCCCAGCATTTT. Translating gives CATSRESDRALNQPQHF.

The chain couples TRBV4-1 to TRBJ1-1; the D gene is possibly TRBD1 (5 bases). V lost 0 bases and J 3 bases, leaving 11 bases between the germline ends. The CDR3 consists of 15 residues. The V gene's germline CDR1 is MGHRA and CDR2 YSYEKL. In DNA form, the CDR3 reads TGCGCCAGCAGCCAAGACGGGGGATTGGACACTGAAGCTTTCTTT. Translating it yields CASSQDGGLDTEAFF.

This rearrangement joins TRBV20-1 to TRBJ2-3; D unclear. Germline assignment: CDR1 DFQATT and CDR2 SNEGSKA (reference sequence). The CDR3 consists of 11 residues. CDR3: CRFHSTDTQYF. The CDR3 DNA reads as TGCAGGTTTCATTCCACAGATACGCAGTATTTT.

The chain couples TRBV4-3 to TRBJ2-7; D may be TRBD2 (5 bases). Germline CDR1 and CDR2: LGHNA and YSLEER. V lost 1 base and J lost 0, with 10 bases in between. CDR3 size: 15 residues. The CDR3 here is CASSQGRFSSYEQYF. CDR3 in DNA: TGCGCCAGCAGCCAAGGGAGGTTTAGCTCCTACGAGCAGTACTTC.

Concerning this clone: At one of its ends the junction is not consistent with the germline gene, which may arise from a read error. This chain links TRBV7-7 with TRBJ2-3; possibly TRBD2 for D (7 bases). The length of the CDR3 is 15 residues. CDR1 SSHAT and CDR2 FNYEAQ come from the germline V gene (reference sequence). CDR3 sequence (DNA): TGTGCTAGCAGCTTACGGGCGGGGGCCCCGGATACGCAGTATTTT. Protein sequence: CASSLRAGAPDTQYF.

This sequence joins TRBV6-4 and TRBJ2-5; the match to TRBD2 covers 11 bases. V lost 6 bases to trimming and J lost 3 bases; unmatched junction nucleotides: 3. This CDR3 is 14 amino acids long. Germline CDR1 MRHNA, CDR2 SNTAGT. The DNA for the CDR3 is TGTGCCAGCAGGGGGGGACTAGCGGAAGAGACCCAGTACTTC. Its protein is CASRGGLAEETQYF.

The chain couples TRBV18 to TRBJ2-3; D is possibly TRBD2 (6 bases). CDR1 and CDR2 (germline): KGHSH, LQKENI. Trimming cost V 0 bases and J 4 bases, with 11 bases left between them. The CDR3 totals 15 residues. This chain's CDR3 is CASSPPGGTADTQYF. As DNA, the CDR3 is TGTGCCAGCTCACCACCGGGGGGTACGGCAGATACGCAGTATTTT.

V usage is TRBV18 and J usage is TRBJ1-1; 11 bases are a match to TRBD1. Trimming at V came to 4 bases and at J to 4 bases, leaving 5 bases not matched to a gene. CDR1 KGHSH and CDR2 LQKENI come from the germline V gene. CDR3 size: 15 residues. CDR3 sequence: CASSLTGTGGTEAFF. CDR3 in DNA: TGTGCCAGCTCACTGACAGGGACAGGGGGCACTGAAGCTTTCTTT.

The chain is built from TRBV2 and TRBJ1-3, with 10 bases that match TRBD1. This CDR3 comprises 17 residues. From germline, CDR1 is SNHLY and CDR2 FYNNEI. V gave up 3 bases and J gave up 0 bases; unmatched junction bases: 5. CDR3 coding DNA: TGTGCCAGCAGTGAGGGGACAGGGGTCCTCTCTGGAAACACCATATATTTT. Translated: CASSEGTGVLSGNTIYF.

CDR3 protein: CASSQEGLAGGLSYTQYF. The CDR3 DNA sequence: TGTGCCAGCAGCCAAGAAGGACTAGCGGGGGGTCTGAGTTATACGCAGTATTTT. The chain uses TRBV4-2 and TRBJ2-3, with TRBD2 identical over 14 bases. Germline lookup yields CDR1 LGHNA and CDR2 YNFKEQ. The length of the CDR3 is 18 residues. V lost 0 bases and J lost 7; bases outside the gene matches: 9.

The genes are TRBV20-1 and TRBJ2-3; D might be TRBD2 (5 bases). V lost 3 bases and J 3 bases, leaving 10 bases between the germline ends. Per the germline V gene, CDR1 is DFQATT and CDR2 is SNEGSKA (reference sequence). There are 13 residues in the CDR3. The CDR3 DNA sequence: TGCAGTGCTAGTAACGGGGTGACAGATACGCAGTATTTT. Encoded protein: CSASNGVTDTQYF.

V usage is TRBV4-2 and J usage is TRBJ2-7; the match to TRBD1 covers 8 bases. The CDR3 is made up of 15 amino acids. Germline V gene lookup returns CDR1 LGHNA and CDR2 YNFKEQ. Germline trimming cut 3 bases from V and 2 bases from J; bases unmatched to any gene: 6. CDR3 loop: CASSHPGQAAYEQYF. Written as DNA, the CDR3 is TGTGCCAGCAGCCACCCGGGACAGGCAGCCTACGAGCAGTACTTC.

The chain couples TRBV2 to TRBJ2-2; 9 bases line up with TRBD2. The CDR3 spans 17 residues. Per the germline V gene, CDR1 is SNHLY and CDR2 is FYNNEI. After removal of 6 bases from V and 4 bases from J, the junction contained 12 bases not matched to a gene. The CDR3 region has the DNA TGTGCCAGCAGGGTAGAGGCGGGGGGGCCGGGCACCGGGGAGCTGTTTTTT. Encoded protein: CASRVEAGGPGTGELFF.

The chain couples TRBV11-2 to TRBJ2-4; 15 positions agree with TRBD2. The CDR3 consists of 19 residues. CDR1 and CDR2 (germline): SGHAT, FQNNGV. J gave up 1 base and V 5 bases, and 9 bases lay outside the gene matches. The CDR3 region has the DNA TGTGCCAGCAGCCCCCAGGGACTAGCGGGGGGCGTCGCCAAAAACATTCAGTACTTC. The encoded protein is CASSPQGLAGGVAKNIQYF. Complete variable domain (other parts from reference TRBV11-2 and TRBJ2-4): EAGVAQSPRYKIIEKRQSVAFWCNPISGHATLYWYQQILGQGPKLLIQFQNNGVVDDSQLPKDRFSAERLKGVDSTLKIQPAKLEDSAVYLCASSPQGLAGGVAKNIQYFGAGTRLSVL.

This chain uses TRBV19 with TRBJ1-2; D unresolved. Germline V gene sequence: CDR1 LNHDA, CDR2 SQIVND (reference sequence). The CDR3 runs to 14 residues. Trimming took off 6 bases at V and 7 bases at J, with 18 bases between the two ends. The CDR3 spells CASSSGQIWLGYTF. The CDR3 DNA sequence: TGTGCCAGTAGCAGCGGGCAGATTTGGCTTGGCTACACCTTC.

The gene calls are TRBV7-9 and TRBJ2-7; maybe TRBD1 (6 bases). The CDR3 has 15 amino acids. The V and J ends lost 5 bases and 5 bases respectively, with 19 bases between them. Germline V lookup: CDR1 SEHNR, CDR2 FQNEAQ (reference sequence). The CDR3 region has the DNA TGTGCCAGCAGCCCAAACAGGGCCCGTAATGACGAGCAGTACTTC. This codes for CASSPNRARNDEQYF.

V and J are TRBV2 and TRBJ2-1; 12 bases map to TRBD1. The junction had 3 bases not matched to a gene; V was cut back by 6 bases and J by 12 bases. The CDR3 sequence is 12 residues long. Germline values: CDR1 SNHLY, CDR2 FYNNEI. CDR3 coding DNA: TGTGCCAGCAGGGGGACAGGGGGCCCGCAGTTCTTC. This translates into CASRGTGGPQFF.

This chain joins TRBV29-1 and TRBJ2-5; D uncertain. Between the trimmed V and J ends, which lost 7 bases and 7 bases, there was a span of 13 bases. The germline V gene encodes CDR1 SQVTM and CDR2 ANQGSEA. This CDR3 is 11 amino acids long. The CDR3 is CSGRLPGTQYF. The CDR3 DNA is TGCAGCGGGCGGTTGCCGGGGACCCAGTACTTC.

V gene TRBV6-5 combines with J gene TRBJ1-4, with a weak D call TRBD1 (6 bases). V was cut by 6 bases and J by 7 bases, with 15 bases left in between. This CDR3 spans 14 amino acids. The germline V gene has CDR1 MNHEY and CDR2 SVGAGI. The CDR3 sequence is CASSGRGGREKLFF. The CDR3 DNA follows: TGTGCCAGCAGCGGGCGGGGGGGGCGTGAAAAACTGTTTTTT.

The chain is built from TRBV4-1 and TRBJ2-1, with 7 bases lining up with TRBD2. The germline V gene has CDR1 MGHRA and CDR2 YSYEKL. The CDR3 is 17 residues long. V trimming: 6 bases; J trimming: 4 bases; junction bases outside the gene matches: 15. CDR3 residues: CASRSLPAGVGYNEQFF. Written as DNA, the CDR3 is TGCGCCAGCAGGAGTCTGCCCGCGGGGGTGGGATACAATGAGCAGTTCTTC.

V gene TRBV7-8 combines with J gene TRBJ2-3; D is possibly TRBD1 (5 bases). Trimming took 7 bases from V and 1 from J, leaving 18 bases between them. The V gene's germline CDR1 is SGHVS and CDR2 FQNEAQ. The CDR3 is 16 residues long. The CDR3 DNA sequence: TGTGCCAGCAAAAACCAGGGTGGATCACGCACAGATACGCAGTATTTT. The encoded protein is CASKNQGGSRTDTQYF. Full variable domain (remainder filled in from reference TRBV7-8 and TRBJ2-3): GAGVSQSPRYKVAKRGQDVALRCDPISGHVSLFWYQQALGQGPEFLTYFQNEAQLDKSGLPSDRFFAERPEGSVSTLKIQRTQQEDSAVYLCASKNQGGSRTDTQYFGPGTRLTVL.

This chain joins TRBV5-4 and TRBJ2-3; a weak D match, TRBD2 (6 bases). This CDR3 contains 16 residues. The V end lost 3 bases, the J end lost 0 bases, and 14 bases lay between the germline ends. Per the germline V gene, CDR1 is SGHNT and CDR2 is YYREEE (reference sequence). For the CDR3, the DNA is TGTGCCAGCAGCTCCGACGGGAGACTTAGCACAGATACGCAGTATTTT. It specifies CASSSDGRLSTDTQYF. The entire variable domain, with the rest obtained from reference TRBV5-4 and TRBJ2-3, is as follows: ETGVTQSPTHLIKTRGQQVTLRCSSQSGHNTVSWYQQALGQGPQFIFQYYREEENGRGNFPPRFSGLQFPNYSSELNVNALELDDSALYLCASSSDGRLSTDTQYFGPGTRLTVL.

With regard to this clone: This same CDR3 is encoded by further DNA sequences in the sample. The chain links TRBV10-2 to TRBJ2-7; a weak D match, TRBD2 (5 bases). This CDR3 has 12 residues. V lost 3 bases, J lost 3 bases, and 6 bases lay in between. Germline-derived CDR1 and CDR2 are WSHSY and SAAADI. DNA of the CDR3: TGCGCCAGCAGTGATGAGGGCTACGAGCAGTACTTC. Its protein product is CASSDEGYEQYF.

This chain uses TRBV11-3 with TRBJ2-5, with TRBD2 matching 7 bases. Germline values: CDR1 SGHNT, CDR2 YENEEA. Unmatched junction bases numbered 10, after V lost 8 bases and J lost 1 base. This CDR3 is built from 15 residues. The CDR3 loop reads CASGGRQSLQETQYF. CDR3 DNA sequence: TGTGCCAGCGGCGGGAGACAGAGTCTCCAAGAGACCCAGTACTTC.

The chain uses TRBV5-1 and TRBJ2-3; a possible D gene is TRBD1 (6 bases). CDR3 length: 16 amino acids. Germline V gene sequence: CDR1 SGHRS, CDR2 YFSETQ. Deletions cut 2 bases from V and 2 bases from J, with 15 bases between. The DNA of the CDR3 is TGCGCCAGCAGCTTTACGGCAGGGGACCACACAGATACGCAGTATTTT. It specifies CASSFTAGDHTDTQYF.

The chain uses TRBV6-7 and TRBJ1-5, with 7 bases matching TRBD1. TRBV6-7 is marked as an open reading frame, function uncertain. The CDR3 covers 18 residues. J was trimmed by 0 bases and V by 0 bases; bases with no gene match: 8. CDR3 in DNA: TGTGCCAGCAGTTACTCCCTGGGACAGCTCAATAGCAATCAGCCCCAGCATTTT. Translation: CASSYSLGQLNSNQPQHF.